This entry lists 4 T cell receptor beta chains sequenced from one sample in a study of blood T cell repertoires in COVID-19. Assay used: immunoSEQ multiplex PCR; TCRdb lists only in-frame clones, some missing. Of hundreds of thousands of clones listed, just under 90% are singletons. Material: peripheral blood. Receptors originate from a woman in her 30s with COVID-19, enrolled during active disease.

The chain recombines TRBV28 with TRBJ1-5; TRBD1 is a possible D gene (6 bases). V lost 8 bases and J 3 bases, leaving 17 bases between the germline ends. This CDR3 has 15 residues. Germline CDR1 reads MDHEN; CDR2 reads SYDVKM. CDR3 bases: TGTGCCAGCTGGGGGGGGCTATCATCCAATCAGCCCCAGCATTTT. Translating gives CASWGGLSSNQPQHF. Drawing the rest from reference TRBV28 and TRBJ1-5, the complete variable domain is DVKVTQSSRYLVKRTGEKVFLECVQDMDHENMFWYRQDPGLGLRLIYFSYDVKMKEKGDIPEGYSVSREKKERFSLILESASTNQTSMYLCASWGGLSSNQPQHFGDGTRLSIL.

This clone has only a few counts. The chain links TRBV29-1 to TRBJ2-1, with D unresolved. Germline V gives CDR1 SQVTM, CDR2 ANQGSEA. V shed 0 bases and J shed 12 bases, with 12 bases lying between them. The CDR3 runs to 12 residues. CDR3 protein: CSVEDLGAPQFF. The CDR3 DNA follows: TGCAGCGTTGAAGACCTAGGAGCCCCGCAGTTCTTC.

The CDR3 reads CASSVAPAGAQYF. The CDR3 nucleotides read TGTGCCAGCAGCGTAGCCCCCGCGGGTGCGCAGTATTTT. V gene TRBV9 combines with J gene TRBJ2-3; tentative D call: TRBD2 (5 bases). There are 13 residues in the CDR3. Germline CDR1 and CDR2: SGDLS and YYNGEE. Trimming pared 0 bases from V and 10 bases from J, leaving 12 bases between.

This chain joins TRBV4-2 and TRBJ1-3, with TRBD1 identical over 8 bases. With 4 bases clipped from V and 2 bases from J, the junction kept 7 bases outside the gene matches. CDR1 and CDR2 (germline): LGHNA, YNFKEQ. The CDR3 spans 16 residues. Here the CDR3 reads CASSRSTGDTGNTIYF. The CDR3 coding sequence is TGTGCCAGCAGCCGATCGACAGGGGACACTGGAAACACCATATATTTT.